Following are 28 T cell receptor beta chains from one sample sequenced in a study of blood T cells in healthy people across ages (dated by TCRdb to about 2015). To prepare the library, 5' RACE was applied. Sequencing relied on an Illumina HiSeq 2500. A second roughly 6 to 11 cycle PCR used a sample-barcoded 5' primer and a J-beta primer mix. TCRdb applied fastp at Q25 and MiXCR to the public reads, then kept only in-frame beta chains. Rows are unified per CDR3 protein, each entry keeping the most common DNA and genes. Here the sample has about 1.6 million distinct CDR3 sequences; almost 35% occur a single time. Jointly, the top ten make up approximately 11% of the sample. The sequenced material came from blood. These TCRs come from a woman aged 30 to 39 in good health.

The chain employs TRBV20-1 and TRBJ2-5, with TRBD1 identical over 8 bases. The J call may not be correct, given that the DNA end is closer to TRBJ2-7. This CDR3 is 14 amino acids long. Germline V lookup: CDR1 DFQATT, CDR2 SNEGSKA (reference sequence). The CDR3 nucleotides are TGCAGTGCCGGGACGGACAGGGTAATCTGCGAGCAGTACTTC. Translation: CSAGTDRVICEQYF.

This rearrangement joins TRBV30 to TRBJ1-5, with 7 bases matching TRBD1. Germline-derived CDR1 and CDR2 are GTSNPN and SVGIG (reference sequence). The trim removed 5 bases at V and 4 bases at J, leaving 5 bases unmatched. The CDR3 length is 13 residues. In nucleotides, the CDR3 is TGTGCCTGGGCGACAGGGCATAATCAGCCCCAGCATTTT. Protein sequence: CAWATGHNQPQHF.

The sample holds a few counts of this clonotype. The chain uses TRBV27 and TRBJ2-7; 13 bases match TRBD2. Germline trimming cut 6 bases from V and 5 bases from J; bases unmatched to any gene: 7. From germline, CDR1 is MNHEY and CDR2 SMNVEV (reference sequence). The CDR3 runs to 15 residues. CDR3 sequence (DNA): TGTGCCAGCAGGGATCGACTAGCGGGAGGTAACGAGCAGTACTTC. Translating gives CASRDRLAGGNEQYF.

The chain links TRBV20-1 to TRBJ2-4; D is unclear. The better agreement between TRBJ2-7 and the DNA end casts doubt on the J call. The CDR3 totals 13 residues. Germline CDR1 and CDR2: DFQATT and SNEGSKA (reference sequence). CDR3 sequence: CSARDSTDHEQYF. The DNA for the CDR3 is TGCAGTGCTAGAGATAGTACGGATCACGAGCAGTACTTC.

The chain couples TRBV27 to TRBJ1-4; D gene unclear. Germline V lookup: CDR1 MNHEY, CDR2 SMNVEV (reference sequence). The V and J ends lost 5 bases and 5 bases respectively, with 12 bases between them. The CDR3 spans 14 residues. Here the CDR3 reads CASSPGLPNEKLFF. The CDR3 bases are TGTGCCAGCAGTCCGGGTCTACCAAATGAAAAACTGTTTTTT.

The CDR3 reads CASSLTGQGLAGRGNEQFF. As DNA, the CDR3 is TGTGCCAGCAGCTTAACGGGGCAGGGACTAGCGGGACGGGGCAATGAGCAGTTCTTC. The V call is TRBV7-3, the J call TRBJ2-1; 13 bases are a match to TRBD2. This CDR3 comprises 19 residues. CDR1 and CDR2 (germline): SGHTA, FQGTGA. V lost 0 bases and J lost 6; bases outside the gene matches: 11.

For this clonotype: A clone one base away is much larger, so this may be a read error. This chain uses TRBV7-6 with TRBJ2-1; a weak D match, TRBD2 (5 bases). The CDR3 contains 15 residues. CDR1 and CDR2 (germline): SGHVS, FNYEAQ. V gave up 6 bases and J gave up 3 bases, with 15 bases separating them. The CDR3 loop is CASSRGGLIYNEQFF. The CDR3 DNA reads as TGTGCCAGCAGTCGAGGCGGGCTAATCTACAATGAGCAGTTCTTC.

This clonotype was detected only a few times. The gene calls are TRBV7-8 and TRBJ1-2, with TRBD1 identical over 7 bases. The CDR3 has 16 residues. CDR1 and CDR2 (germline): SGHVS, FQNEAQ. V dropped 3 bases and J dropped 2; count of bases not matched to a gene: 9. Here the CDR3 reads CASSFFVQGPNYGYTF. Written as DNA, the CDR3 is TGTGCCAGCAGCTTTTTCGTACAGGGGCCCAACTATGGCTACACCTTC.

On this clonotype: Its ends do not fully match the called genes, so a read error is possible. The rearrangement links TRBV4-1 to TRBJ1-5, with 8 bases matching TRBD1. This CDR3 is built from 16 residues. Looked up from germline, CDR1 is MGHRA and CDR2 is YSYEKL. The CDR3 region is CASSQVSGQGDQSQHF. For the CDR3, the DNA is TGCGCCAGCAGCCAAGTCTCCGGACAGGGCGATCAGTCCCAGCATTTT.

Comments on this clonotype: The germline gene is not matched at one end of the junction; a read error may be the cause. This chain joins TRBV7-2 and TRBJ2-1, with D possibly matching TRBD2 (5 bases). The V gene's germline CDR1 is SGHTA and CDR2 FQGNSA. The CDR3 loop spans 15 amino acids. In nucleotides, the CDR3 is TGTGCCAGCAGCTCAGCCGGGAACCCGTACAATGAGCGGTTCTTC. Its protein is CASSSAGNPYNERFF.

V gene TRBV5-1 combines with J gene TRBJ1-5; no definite D call. The germline CDR1 and CDR2 sequences are SGHRS and YFSETQ. V lost 5 bases to trimming and J lost 0 bases, with 12 bases between them. The CDR3 sequence is 15 residues long. The DNA of the CDR3 is TGCGCCAGCAGTCTCGGGGAGACTAGCAATCAGCCCCAGCATTTT. It yields the protein CASSLGETSNQPQHF. The whole variable domain, remainder taken from reference TRBV5-1 and TRBJ1-5, is KAGVTQTPRYLIKTRGQQVTLSCSPISGHRSVSWYQQTPGQGLQFLFEYFSETQRNKGNFPGRFSGRQFSNSRSEMNVSTLELGDSALYLCASSLGETSNQPQHFGDGTRLSIL.

This clonotype was recorded a few times. V is TRBV20-1 and J is TRBJ2-3; 13 bases align to TRBD2. Unmatched junction bases numbered 5, after V lost 5 bases and J lost 3 bases. The CDR3 runs 15 residues. Per germline, CDR1 DFQATT and CDR2 SNEGSKA (reference sequence). The CDR3: CSAPRTSGRTDTQYF. The CDR3 bases are TGCAGTGCTCCTCGGACTAGCGGGAGAACAGATACGCAGTATTTT.

This rearrangement joins TRBV29-1 to TRBJ1-2; D unclear. Between the trimmed V and J ends, which lost 3 bases and 5 bases, there was a span of 10 bases. The V gene's germline CDR1 is SQVTM and CDR2 ANQGSEA. The CDR3 loop spans 12 amino acids. The CDR3 DNA follows: TGCAGCGTTGACGACCGGCTTTATGGCTACACCTTC. Translation gives CSVDDRLYGYTF.

A word on this clonotype: A junction end diverges from the germline sequence, so it may reflect a read error. The chain links TRBV3-1 to TRBJ1-2, with D unresolved. CDR1 and CDR2 from the germline V gene are LGHDT and YNNKEL (reference sequence). The CDR3 length is 15 residues. Here the CDR3 DNA reads TGTGCCGGCAGCCAAATGGGAGAGCATTACTATGGCTACACCTTC. Its protein is CAGSQMGEHYYGYTF.

For this clonotype: Likely a read error: the CDR3 ends without its conserved phenylalanine or tryptophan. The V gene is TRBV7-3, the J gene TRBJ1-6; no reliable D call. Germline CDR1 is SGHTA and CDR2 is FQGTGA. The CDR3 loop spans 10 amino acids. The germline V and J ends were trimmed by 2 bases and 11 bases, with 1 base remaining between them. CDR3 loop: CASSLAPLHC. The CDR3 region has the DNA TGTGCCAGCAGCTTAGCACCCCTCCACTGT.

The chain carries TRBV27 and TRBJ2-1; a weak D match, TRBD2 (6 bases). Between the trimmed V and J ends, which lost 2 bases and 3 bases, there was a span of 17 bases. In germline, CDR1 is MNHEY, CDR2 SMNVEV (reference sequence). The CDR3 has 17 amino acids. The CDR3 sequence: CASSLAFWGGLYNEQFF. CDR3 coding DNA: TGTGCCAGCAGTTTAGCGTTCTGGGGAGGCCTCTACAATGAGCAGTTCTTC.

Concerning this clonotype itself: A junction end diverges from the germline sequence, so it may reflect a read error. The CDR3 DNA reads TGTACCAGCACGCCGGGACAAATCAATCAGCCCCAGCATTTT. Its protein product is CTSTPGQINQPQHF. The chain couples TRBV12-3 or TRBV12-4 to TRBJ1-5, with D perhaps TRBD1 (6 bases). CDR3 length: 14 amino acids.

J is TRBJ2-7 and V is TRBV4-1, with D tentatively TRBD1 (5 bases). CDR3 length: 17 residues. In germline, CDR1 is MGHRA, CDR2 YSYEKL. V was trimmed by 0 bases and J by 0 bases, leaving 15 bases between them. CDR3 in amino acids: CASSQDMRQLVSYEQYF. The CDR3 DNA is TGCGCCAGCAGCCAAGATATGAGACAGTTAGTCTCCTACGAGCAGTACTTC.

This clonotype was recorded once. This chain uses TRBV7-9 with TRBJ2-1; tentative D call: TRBD2 (5 bases). CDR1 is SEHNR and CDR2 is FQNEAQ in the germline V gene (reference sequence). Trimming left V 0 bases short and J 8 bases short, with 14 bases between. This CDR3 has 15 amino acids. CDR3 region: CASSLARGSYDEQFF. For the CDR3, the DNA is TGTGCCAGCAGCTTAGCGAGAGGGAGTTACGATGAGCAGTTCTTC.

As concerns this clonotype: An end of the junction differs from the germline gene, which may be a read error. The genes are TRBV11-2 and TRBJ2-1; 8 positions agree with TRBD2. The germline V gene encodes CDR1 SGHAT and CDR2 FQNNGV. The CDR3 is made up of 15 amino acids. The CDR3 sequence is CASSLGPGGQNEQFF. DNA of the CDR3: TGTGCTAGCAGCTTAGGTCCGGGGGGGCAGAATGAGCAGTTCTTC.

The J gene is TRBJ2-1, the V gene TRBV9; 10 bases align to TRBD1. CDR1 SGDLS and CDR2 YYNGEE come from the germline V gene. V lost 0 bases to trimming and J lost 11 bases; unmatched junction nucleotides: 8. The length of the CDR3 is 15 residues. CDR3 DNA: TGTGCCAGCAGCGTAGATGGGACAGGGGTAAATAAGCAGTTCTTC. Encoded protein: CASSVDGTGVNKQFF.

This clonotype was seen a few times. This chain uses TRBV3-1 with TRBJ1-4; possibly TRBD1 for D (5 bases). The CDR3 has 15 amino acids. V was clipped by 3 bases and J by 4 bases, with 12 bases between them. CDR1 and CDR2 from the germline V gene are LGHDT and YNNKEL (reference sequence). DNA for the CDR3: TGTGCCAGCAGCCATTTAGGGGACTATAATGAAAAACTGTTTTTT. Protein sequence: CASSHLGDYNEKLFF.

This chain links TRBV20-1 with TRBJ2-1; 9 positions match TRBD2. V dropped 1 base and J dropped 4; count of bases not matched to a gene: 5. This CDR3 region has 15 residues. Germline values: CDR1 DFQATT, CDR2 SNEGSKA (reference sequence). CDR3 bases: TGCAGTGCTAGAGTAACAACTAGCGGGTACAATGAGCAGTTCTTC. Its translation: CSARVTTSGYNEQFF.

This clonotype occurred a few times. The chain employs TRBV7-9 and TRBJ2-7; TRBD1 aligns across 10 bases. Germline assignment: CDR1 SEHNR and CDR2 FQNEAQ (reference sequence). The J segment lost 6 bases and the V segment lost 5 bases, leaving 10 bases of the junction unmatched. The length of the CDR3 is 15 residues. CDR3 protein: CASSVLRDRGSEQYF. The CDR3 DNA reads TGTGCCAGCAGCGTTCTCCGGGACAGGGGCTCCGAGCAGTACTTC.

This clonotype was observed a few times. The chain is built from TRBV7-2 and TRBJ1-6; D is ambiguous. CDR3 length: 14 amino acids. CDR1 is SGHTA and CDR2 is FQGNSA in the germline V gene. V lost 2 bases and J 7 bases, leaving 9 bases between the germline ends. This chain's CDR3 is CASSLSMANSPLHF. In nucleotides, the CDR3 is TGTGCCAGCAGCTTATCGATGGCAAATTCACCCCTCCACTTT. The full variable domain, completed using reference TRBV7-2 and TRBJ1-6, is GAGVSQSPSNKVTEKGKDVELRCDPISGHTALYWYRQSLGQGLEFLIYFQGNSAPDKSGLPSDRFSAERTGGSVSTLTIQRTQQEDSAVYLCASSLSMANSPLHFGNGTRLTVT.

V is TRBV7-8 and J is TRBJ2-5, with 11 bases aligning to TRBD2. From germline, CDR1 is SGHVS and CDR2 FQNEAQ. V shed 1 base and J 2 bases; nucleotides not matched to a gene: 6. The CDR3 totals 17 residues. The CDR3: CASSLVFGTSGQETQYF. The CDR3 nucleotides are TGTGCCAGCAGCTTAGTGTTTGGGACTAGCGGACAAGAGACCCAGTACTTC.

The V gene is TRBV20-1, the J gene TRBJ1-2; D gene ambiguous. This CDR3 has 12 residues. CDR1 and CDR2 from the germline V gene are DFQATT and SNEGSKA (reference sequence). V was trimmed by 0 bases and J by 4 bases, leaving 6 bases between them. As DNA, the CDR3 is TGCAGTGCTAGAGATTACAGCTATGGCTACACCTTC. Its protein is CSARDYSYGYTF.

The rearrangement joins TRBV5-1 to TRBJ2-1; D not resolved. Per germline, CDR1 SGHRS and CDR2 YFSETQ. Trimming left V 0 bases short and J 5 bases short, with 12 bases between. CDR3 size: 15 residues. The CDR3 sequence is CASSLAQVPDNEQFF. The CDR3 nucleotides are TGCGCCAGCAGCTTGGCCCAGGTCCCAGACAATGAGCAGTTCTTC.